A single sample gave rise to the 21 T cell receptor beta chains below, sequenced in a study of blood T cell repertoires in COVID-19. Sequencing used immunoSEQ multiplex PCR; TCRdb keeps in-frame clones, though not all of them. The sample contains approximately 190,000 clones, 70% to 90% of which appear only once. The sample was peripheral blood. These receptors were taken from a woman in her forties who had recovered from COVID-19.

The rearrangement uses TRBV5-1 and TRBJ2-2, with 8 bases matching TRBD2. Germline V gene sequence: CDR1 SGHRS, CDR2 YFSETQ. J was trimmed by 3 bases and V by 4 bases; bases with no gene match: 5. The CDR3 runs 15 residues. CDR3 sequence: CASSILAADTGELFF. In DNA form, the CDR3 reads TGCGCCAGCAGCATACTAGCGGCCGACACCGGGGAGCTGTTTTTT.

V gene TRBV4-2 combines with J gene TRBJ2-3; 7 positions match TRBD2. V was pared by 1 base and J by 4 bases, with 14 bases of the junction left unmatched. The germline gives CDR1 LGHNA, CDR2 YNFKEQ. The CDR3 runs 18 residues. The CDR3 sequence: CASSQGQGAGVDPDTQYF. In DNA, the CDR3 is TGTGCCAGCAGCCAAGGGCAAGGGGCGGGAGTAGATCCAGATACGCAGTATTTT.

This chain joins TRBV12-3 or TRBV12-4 and TRBJ1-2; D is possibly TRBD1 (6 bases). Trimming pared 5 bases from V and 13 bases from J, leaving 14 bases between. The CDR3 runs to 11 residues. The DNA for the CDR3 is TGTGCCAGCAGTACGTACAGGGCTGTCACCTTC. It translates to CASSTYRAVTF.

The chain combines TRBV5-4 with TRBJ2-1, with TRBD2 matching over 12 bases. This CDR3 is built from 16 residues. Looked up from germline, CDR1 is SGHNT and CDR2 is YYREEE (reference sequence). Trimming at V came to 3 bases and at J to 3 bases, leaving 4 bases not matched to a gene. The CDR3 DNA is TGTGCCAGCAGCTGGGGGGGACTAGCGGGCTACAATGAGCAGTTCTTC. Translation: CASSWGGLAGYNEQFF.

The chain combines TRBV19 with TRBJ2-7; 9 nucleotides line up with TRBD2. The CDR3 consists of 13 residues. J was trimmed by 4 bases and V by 5 bases; bases with no gene match: 3. Germline CDR1 reads LNHDA; CDR2 reads SQIVND (reference sequence). The CDR3 sequence: CASSAGGQYEQYF. The CDR3 nucleotides are TGTGCCAGTAGTGCGGGGGGGCAGTACGAGCAGTACTTC.

The chain couples TRBV11-2 to TRBJ2-5, with 10 positions matching TRBD2. Germline CDR1 is SGHAT and CDR2 is FQNNGV. J gave up 5 bases and V 1 base, and 7 bases lay outside the gene matches. The CDR3 is 16 amino acids. The chain's CDR3 is CASSLGLAGVVETQYF. CDR3 nucleotide sequence: TGTGCCAGCAGCTTAGGGCTAGCGGGAGTTGTCGAGACCCAGTACTTC.

The chain has TRBV21-1 and TRBJ2-7; the tabulated D call, TRBD2, remains unverified against the DNA. TRBV21-1 corresponds to a pseudogene. CDR3 size: 20 residues. CDR3 sequence reads: CASSKGQYGGGVKLGDEQYF. The CDR3 nucleotides are TGTGCCAGCAGCAAAGGTCAGTATGGGGGAGGTGTAAAACTTGGGGACGAGCAGTACTTC.

The chain is built from TRBV14 and TRBJ2-5; 9 nucleotides align to TRBD2. CDR1 SGHDN and CDR2 FVKESK come from the germline V gene. V lost 6 bases, J lost 3 bases, and 5 bases stayed unmatched. This CDR3 has 14 residues. In DNA form, the CDR3 reads TGTGCCAGCAGTCGTAGACTAGCGGAAGAGACCCAGTACTTC. Translated, it gives CASSRRLAEETQYF.

This clone was counted between two and nine times. V and J are TRBV19 and TRBJ2-7; D is uncertain. The CDR3 runs to 13 residues. Trimming stripped 4 bases from V and 0 bases from J, with 7 bases between. Germline values: CDR1 LNHDA, CDR2 SQIVND (reference sequence). CDR3: CASSTVPSYEQYF. As DNA, the CDR3 is TGTGCCAGTAGTACCGTCCCCTCCTACGAGCAGTACTTC.

The count of this clone is one. J is TRBJ2-1 and V is TRBV7-2, with a possible D match to TRBD1 (6 bases). In germline, CDR1 is SGHTA, CDR2 FQGNSA. There are 15 residues in the CDR3. The germline V and J ends were trimmed by 5 bases and 8 bases, with 19 bases remaining between them. CDR3 region: CASSTQWGRNDEQFF. For the CDR3, the DNA is TGTGCCAGCAGCACTCAATGGGGGCGTAACGATGAGCAGTTCTTC.

The chain combines TRBV6-4 with TRBJ2-1, with D tentatively TRBD2 (5 bases). V lost 1 base and J 7 bases, leaving 8 bases between the germline ends. Germline CDR1 and CDR2: MRHNA and SNTAGT. CDR3 length: 13 amino acids. As DNA, the CDR3 is TGTGCCAGCAGTGACTGGAGAGGGAATGAGCAGTTCTTC. It specifies CASSDWRGNEQFF.

This chain links TRBV7-8 with TRBJ1-5, with 7 bases matching TRBD1. V shed 5 bases and J 6 bases; nucleotides not matched to a gene: 7. The CDR3 totals 14 residues. From germline, CDR1 is SGHVS and CDR2 FQNEAQ. The CDR3 protein is CASSTDRDGQPQHF. CDR3 nucleotide sequence: TGTGCCAGCAGCACCGACAGGGATGGTCAGCCCCAGCATTTT.

Remarks on this clone: One end of the junction varies from germline; a read error may be responsible. J is TRBJ2-3 and V is TRBV10-3, with 9 bases aligning to TRBD2. The CDR3 is made up of 12 amino acids. Germline V gene lookup returns CDR1 ENHRY and CDR2 SYGVKD. The CDR3 bases are TGCGGGGCGGGAGGGGGTTCAGATACGCAGTATTTT. Amino acids: CGAGGGSDTQYF.

The chain is built from TRBV27 and TRBJ1-4; 7 positions match TRBD1. This CDR3 contains 15 residues. J was trimmed by 8 bases and V by 2 bases; bases with no gene match: 8. Looked up from germline, CDR1 is MNHEY and CDR2 is SMNVEV (reference sequence). CDR3 loop: CASSLTVRGTEKLFF. Here the CDR3 DNA reads TGTGCCAGCAGTTTAACGGTCAGGGGGACAGAAAAACTGTTTTTT.

The chain links TRBV11-2 to TRBJ2-2; D not resolved. This CDR3 spans 15 amino acids. V lost 1 base and J 0 bases, leaving 6 bases between the germline ends. Germline V CDR1 and CDR2: SGHAT, FQNNGV. CDR3 nucleotides: TGTGCCAGCAGCTTAGTCCCAGCGAACACCGGGGAGCTGTTTTTT. It codes for CASSLVPANTGELFF.

The chain joins TRBV5-6 to TRBJ2-3, with 10 bases matching TRBD2. This CDR3 is built from 15 residues. Germline assignment: CDR1 SGHDT and CDR2 YYEEEE. J lost 4 bases, V lost 7 bases, and 9 bases had no gene match. CDR3: CASCILAGVADTQYF. CDR3 DNA sequence: TGTGCCAGCTGCATTCTAGCGGGAGTGGCAGATACGCAGTATTTT. Full variable domain (rest looked up from reference TRBV5-6 and TRBJ2-3): DAGVTQSPTHLIKTRGQQVTLRCSPKSGHDTVSWYQQALGQGPQFIFQYYEEEERQRGNFPDRFSGHQFPNYSSELNVNALLLGDSALYLCASCILAGVADTQYFGPGTRLTVL.

This clone occurred once. This chain joins TRBV15 and TRBJ1-1; D call uncertain. V gave up 3 bases and J gave up 0 bases, with 8 bases separating them. Germline V gene data show CDR1 as LNHNV and CDR2 as YYDKDF (reference sequence). CDR3 length: 14 residues. CDR3 protein: CATSSKLMNTEAFF. The CDR3 nucleotides are TGTGCCACCAGCAGTAAATTAATGAACACTGAAGCTTTCTTT.

Here the CDR3 reads CSVEEGASEQYF. CDR3 nucleotides: TGCAGCGTTGAAGAGGGGGCTTCCGAGCAGTACTTC. The chain carries TRBV29-1 and TRBJ2-7; tentatively, D is TRBD1 (6 bases). Trimming stripped 0 bases from V and 6 bases from J, with 9 bases between. Germline lookup yields CDR1 SQVTM and CDR2 ANQGSEA. This CDR3 is built from 12 residues.

This chain links TRBV7-2 with TRBJ2-2, with TRBD2 matching over 7 bases. The CDR3 covers 18 residues. The J segment lost 1 base and the V segment lost 2 bases, leaving 10 bases of the junction unmatched. Germline loops: CDR1 SGHTA, CDR2 FQGNSA. The CDR3 loop reads CASSLKSPGGLNTGELFF. As DNA, the CDR3 is TGTGCCAGCAGCTTAAAGTCCCCGGGAGGACTGAACACCGGGGAGCTGTTTTTT. Full variable domain (outside the CDR3, taken from reference TRBV7-2 and TRBJ2-2): GAGVSQSPSNKVTEKGKDVELRCDPISGHTALYWYRQSLGQGLEFLIYFQGNSAPDKSGLPSDRFSAERTGGSVSTLTIQRTQQEDSAVYLCASSLKSPGGLNTGELFFGEGSRLTVL.

V gene TRBV6-5 combines with J gene TRBJ1-5; 7 positions agree with TRBD1. The germline V gene encodes CDR1 MNHEY and CDR2 SVGAGI. The CDR3 sequence is 15 residues long. The junction had 5 bases not matched to a gene; V was cut back by 4 bases and J by 2 bases. In DNA, the CDR3 is TGTGCCAGCAGTTCACAGGGGTTAGGCAATCAGCCCCAGCATTTT. Protein product: CASSSQGLGNQPQHF.

V is TRBV12-3 or TRBV12-4 and J is TRBJ1-2, with a weak D call TRBD1 (6 bases). The CDR3 runs to 13 residues. Trimming shortened V by 4 bases and J by 5 bases, and 11 bases separated the two germline ends. CDR3 loop: CASSSGQSYGYTF. The DNA for the CDR3 is TGTGCCAGCAGTTCTGGACAGTCATATGGCTACACCTTC.